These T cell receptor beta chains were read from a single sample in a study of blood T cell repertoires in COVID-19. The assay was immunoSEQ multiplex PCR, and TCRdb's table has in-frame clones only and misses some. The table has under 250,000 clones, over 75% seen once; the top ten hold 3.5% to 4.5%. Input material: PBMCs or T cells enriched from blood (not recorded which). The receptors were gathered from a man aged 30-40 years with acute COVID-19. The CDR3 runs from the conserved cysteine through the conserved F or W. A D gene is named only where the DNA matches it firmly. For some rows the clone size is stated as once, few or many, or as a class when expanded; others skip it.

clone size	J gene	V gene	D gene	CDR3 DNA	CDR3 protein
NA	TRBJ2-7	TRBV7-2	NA	TGTGCCAGCAGCTTTTCCAGGGTAGAGGAGCAGTACTTC	CASSFSRVEEQYF
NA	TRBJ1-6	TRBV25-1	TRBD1	TGTGCCAGCAGTGTCCGACAGGGGGCGAATTCACCCCTCCACTTT	CASSVRQGANSPLHF
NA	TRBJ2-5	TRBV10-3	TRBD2	TGTGCCATCAGTGAGAGGACTAGCGGGGGAGAGACCCAGTACTTC	CAISERTSGGETQYF
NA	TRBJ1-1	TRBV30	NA	TGTGCCTGGAGTGTACAAACAGGGAGAGAGGCTTTCTTT	CAWSVQTGREAFF
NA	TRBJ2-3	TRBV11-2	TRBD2	TGTGCCAGCAGCTTCGCTCTAGCGGGGGGAAGCGCAGATACGCAGTATTTT	CASSFALAGGSADTQYF
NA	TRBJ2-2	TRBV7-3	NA	TGTGCCAGCAGCCCAGTCCGGGGTAGAAACACCGGGGAGCTGTTTTTT	CASSPVRGRNTGELFF
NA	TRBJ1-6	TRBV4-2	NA	TGTGCCAGCAGCCAAGAAAACTCTTTGGATTCACCCCTCCACTTT	CASSQENSLDSPLHF
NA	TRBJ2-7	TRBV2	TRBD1	TGTGCCAACCAGGGGGACTCCTACGAGCAGTACTTC	CANQGDSYEQYF
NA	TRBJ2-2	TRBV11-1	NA	TGTGCCAGCAGCTTACGGGCAGGGGTGAACACCGGGGAGCTGTTTTTT	CASSLRAGVNTGELFF
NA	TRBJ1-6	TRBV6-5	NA	TGTGCCAGCAGTTATGGGGAGAGCCTTTCACCCCTCCACTTT	CASSYGESLSPLHF
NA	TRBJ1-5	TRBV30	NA	TGTGCCTGGAACATAGGACTCAATCAGCCCCAGCATTTT	CAWNIGLNQPQHF
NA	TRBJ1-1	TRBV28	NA	TGTGCCCTTCGCCCCGGAGGGAACACTGAAGCTTTCTTT	CALRPGGNTEAFF
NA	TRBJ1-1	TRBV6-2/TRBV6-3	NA	TGTGCCAGCAGTTACTATAGTGTGAACACTGAAGCTTTCTTT	CASSYYSVNTEAFF
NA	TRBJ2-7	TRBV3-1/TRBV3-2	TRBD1	TGTGCCAGCAGCCAAGGAGGGACAGGGGTTTACGAGCAGTACTTC	CASSQGGTGVYEQYF
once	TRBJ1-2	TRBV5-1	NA	TGCGCCAGCAGCTTGACTTGGGGAGCTGGTGGCTACACCTTC	CASSLTWGAGGYTF
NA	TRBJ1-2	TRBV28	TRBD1	TGTGCCAGCAGGGGACAGGGGTATGGCTACACCTTC	CASRGQGYGYTF
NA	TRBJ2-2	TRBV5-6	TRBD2	TGTGCCAGCAGCTTGCAGCTAGCGGGGGGCCTCGGGGAGCTGTTTTTT	CASSLQLAGGLGELFF
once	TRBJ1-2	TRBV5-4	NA	TGTGCCAGCAGCCTAGGACTCTCACCCTATGGCTACACCTTC	CASSLGLSPYGYTF
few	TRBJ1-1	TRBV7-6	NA	TGTGCCAGCAGCTTAGTCCAGGGTATGAACACTGAAGCTTTCTTT	CASSLVQGMNTEAFF
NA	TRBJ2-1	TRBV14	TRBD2	TGTGCCAGCAGCCAAGATCTATCAGCGGGGGGCCGATTAGATGAGCAGTTCTTC	CASSQDLSAGGRLDEQFF
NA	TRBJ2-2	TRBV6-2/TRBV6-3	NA	TGTGCCAGCAGCCCTACAGGTTCGGTCACCGGGGAGCTGTTTTTT	CASSPTGSVTGELFF
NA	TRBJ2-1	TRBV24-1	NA	TGTGCCACCAGCTCTCCACCTACGAACAATGAGCAGTTCTTC	CATSSPPTNNEQFF
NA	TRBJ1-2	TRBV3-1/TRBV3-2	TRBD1	TGTGCCAGCAGCCAGGCGGGACAGAAGAGGGGTGGCTACACCTTC	CASSQAGQKRGGYTF
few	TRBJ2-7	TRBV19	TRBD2	TGTGCCAGTAGTATCCTAGCGGGGGGAGCCTACGAGCAGTACTTC	CASSILAGGAYEQYF
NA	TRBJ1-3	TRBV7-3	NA	TGTGCCAGCAGCCTAAGGCTGGAGGGTTGGGGCTCTGGAAACACCATATATTTT	CASSLRLEGWGSGNTIYF
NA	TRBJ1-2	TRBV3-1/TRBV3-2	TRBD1	TGTGCCAGCAGCCCTCCGGACAGGGTGAGCTATGGCTACACCTTC	CASSPPDRVSYGYTF
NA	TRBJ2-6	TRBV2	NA	TGTGCCAGCAGTGAAATGGCCTCTGGGGCCAACGTCCTGACTTTC	CASSEMASGANVLTF
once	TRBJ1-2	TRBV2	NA	TGTGCCAGCAGTGCTGGGGGCGCGGGCTACACCTTC	CASSAGGAGYTF
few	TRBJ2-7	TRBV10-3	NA	TGTGCCATCAGTTCCGCCAGTTACGAGCAGTACTTC	CAISSASYEQYF
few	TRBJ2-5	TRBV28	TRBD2	TGTGCCAGCGGAGCGGGGGGGCCTCTAGAGACCCAGTACTTC	CASGAGGPLETQYF
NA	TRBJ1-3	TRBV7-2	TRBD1	TGTGCCAGCAGCTTTAGGGCAGGGGGCGTCTCTGGAAACACCATATATTTT	CASSFRAGGVSGNTIYF
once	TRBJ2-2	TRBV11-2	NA	TGTGCCAGCAGCTTAGGAGTTTCCGGGGAGCTGTTTTTT	CASSLGVSGELFF
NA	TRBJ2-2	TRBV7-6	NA	TGTGCCAGCAGCTTAGGACAGCGCACCGGGGAGCTGTTTTTT	CASSLGQRTGELFF
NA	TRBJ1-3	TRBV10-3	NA	TGTGCCATCAGTAAGACAGGCTCTGGAAACACCATATATTTT	CAISKTGSGNTIYF
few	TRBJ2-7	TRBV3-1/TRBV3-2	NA	TGTGCCAGCAGCCAAGCGAAATGGGAGTTCCACGAGCAGTACTTC	CASSQAKWEFHEQYF
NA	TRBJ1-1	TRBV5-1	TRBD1	TGCGCCAGCAGCTTATCGTCGGGACAGGGGGTCACTGAAGCTTTCTTT	CASSLSSGQGVTEAFF
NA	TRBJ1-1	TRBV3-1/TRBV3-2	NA	TGTGCCAGCAGCTTAACTACGAACGAAGCTTTCTTT	CASSLTTNEAFF
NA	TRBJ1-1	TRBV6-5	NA	TGTGCCAGCAGTTACACGGAGGGTGCCACTGAAGCTTTCTTT	CASSYTEGATEAFF
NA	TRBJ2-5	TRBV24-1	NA	TGTGCCACCAGTGGAAAGGGGCGGGAGACCCAGTACTTC	CATSGKGRETQYF
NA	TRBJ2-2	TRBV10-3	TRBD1	TGTGCCATCAGGGGACAGGGTAGGCTGTTTTTT	CAIRGQGRLFF
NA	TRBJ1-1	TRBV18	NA	TGTGCCAGCTCACCCCCCGCAGGGCAACACACTGAAGCTTTCTTT	CASSPPAGQHTEAFF
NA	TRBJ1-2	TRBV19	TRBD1	TGTGCCACCAAGGACAGGGGGCGACCGAACTATGGCTACACCTTC	CATKDRGRPNYGYTF